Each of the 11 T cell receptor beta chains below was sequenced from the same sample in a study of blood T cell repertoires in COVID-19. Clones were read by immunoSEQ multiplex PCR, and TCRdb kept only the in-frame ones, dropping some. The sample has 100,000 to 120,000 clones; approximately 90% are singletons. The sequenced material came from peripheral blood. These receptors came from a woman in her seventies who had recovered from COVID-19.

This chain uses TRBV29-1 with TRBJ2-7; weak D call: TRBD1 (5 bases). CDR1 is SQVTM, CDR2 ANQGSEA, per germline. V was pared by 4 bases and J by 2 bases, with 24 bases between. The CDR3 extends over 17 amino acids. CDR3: CSVVRFMGQGNTYEQYF. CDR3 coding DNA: TGCAGCGTTGTACGGTTCATGGGCCAGGGAAACACCTACGAGCAGTACTTC.

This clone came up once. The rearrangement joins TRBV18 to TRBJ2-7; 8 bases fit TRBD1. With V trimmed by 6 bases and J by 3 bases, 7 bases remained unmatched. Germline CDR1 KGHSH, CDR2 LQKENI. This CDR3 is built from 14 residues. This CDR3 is CASSPDREVYEQYF. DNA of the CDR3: TGTGCCAGCTCGCCGGACAGGGAGGTCTACGAGCAGTACTTC.

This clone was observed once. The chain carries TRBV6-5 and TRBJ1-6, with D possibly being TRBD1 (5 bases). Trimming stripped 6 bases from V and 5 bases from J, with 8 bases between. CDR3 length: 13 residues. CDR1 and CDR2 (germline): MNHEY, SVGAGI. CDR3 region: CASRQDHNSPLHF. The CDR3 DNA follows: TGTGCCAGCAGACAGGATCATAATTCACCCCTCCACTTT.

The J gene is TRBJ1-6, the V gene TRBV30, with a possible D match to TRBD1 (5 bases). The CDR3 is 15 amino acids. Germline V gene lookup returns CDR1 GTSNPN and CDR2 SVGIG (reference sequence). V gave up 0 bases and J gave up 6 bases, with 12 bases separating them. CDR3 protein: CAWSVGGPTNSPLHF. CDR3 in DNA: TGTGCCTGGAGTGTGGGGGGTCCGACTAATTCACCCCTCCACTTT.

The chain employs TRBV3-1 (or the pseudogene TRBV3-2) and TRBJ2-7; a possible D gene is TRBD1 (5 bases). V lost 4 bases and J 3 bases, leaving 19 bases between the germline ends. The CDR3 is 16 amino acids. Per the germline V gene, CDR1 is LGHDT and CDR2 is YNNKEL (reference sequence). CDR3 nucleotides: TGTGCCAGCAGCCCCCAGGTACTGGGGCAGCACTACGAGCAGTACTTC. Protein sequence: CASSPQVLGQHYEQYF.

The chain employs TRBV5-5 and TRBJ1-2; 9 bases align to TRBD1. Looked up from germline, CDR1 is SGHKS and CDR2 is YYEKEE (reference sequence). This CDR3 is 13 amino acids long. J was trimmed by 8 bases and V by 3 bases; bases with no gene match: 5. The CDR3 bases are TGTGCCAGCAGCTCCACGACAGGGGGAGGCTACACCTTC. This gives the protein CASSSTTGGGYTF.

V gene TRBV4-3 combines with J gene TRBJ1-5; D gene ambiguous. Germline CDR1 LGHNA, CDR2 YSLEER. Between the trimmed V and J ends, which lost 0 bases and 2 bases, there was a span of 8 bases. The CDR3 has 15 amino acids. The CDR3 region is CASSQDPQGNQPQHF. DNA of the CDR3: TGCGCCAGCAGCCAAGACCCCCAGGGCAATCAGCCCCAGCATTTT.

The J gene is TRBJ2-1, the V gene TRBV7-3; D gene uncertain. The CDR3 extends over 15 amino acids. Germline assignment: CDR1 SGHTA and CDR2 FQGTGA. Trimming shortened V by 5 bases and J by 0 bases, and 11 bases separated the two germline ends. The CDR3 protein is CASSPLGGSYNEQFF. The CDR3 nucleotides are TGTGCCAGCAGCCCCCTCGGCGGCTCCTACAATGAGCAGTTCTTC.

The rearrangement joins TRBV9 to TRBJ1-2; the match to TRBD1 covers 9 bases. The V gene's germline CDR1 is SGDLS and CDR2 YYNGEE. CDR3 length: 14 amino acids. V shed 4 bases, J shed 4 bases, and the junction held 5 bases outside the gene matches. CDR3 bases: TGTGCCAGCAGCAGACAGGGGGATACCTATGGCTACACCTTC. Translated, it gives CASSRQGDTYGYTF.

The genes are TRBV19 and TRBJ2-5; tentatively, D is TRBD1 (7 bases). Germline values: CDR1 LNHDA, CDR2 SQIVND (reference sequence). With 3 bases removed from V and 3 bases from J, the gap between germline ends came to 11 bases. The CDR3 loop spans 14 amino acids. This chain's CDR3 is CASSIQGGKETQYF. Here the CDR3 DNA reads TGTGCCAGTAGTATTCAGGGGGGAAAAGAGACCCAGTACTTC.

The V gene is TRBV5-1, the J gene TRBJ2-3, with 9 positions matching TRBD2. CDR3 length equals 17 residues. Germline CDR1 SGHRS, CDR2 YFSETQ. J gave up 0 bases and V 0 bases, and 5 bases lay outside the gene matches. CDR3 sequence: CASSLVGLALSTDTQYF. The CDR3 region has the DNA TGCGCCAGCAGCTTGGTTGGACTAGCGCTTAGCACAGATACGCAGTATTTT.